This TCR beta chain came from a study of shared clonotypes between healthy human individuals. CDR1 SQVTM and CDR2 ANQGSEA come from the germline V gene. Trimming cost V 8 bases and J 4 bases; bases outside gene matches: 1. CDR3 size: 12 residues. TCRdb's copy holds only in-frame clones and misses some; the assay was immunoSEQ multiplex PCR. The sample contains over 95,000 clones, 68% of which appear only once. V and J are TRBV29-1 and TRBJ2-1, with 11 bases identical to TRBD2. The receptor was derived from a woman younger than 45 in good health. The specimen was memory CD8+ T cells sorted from blood. As to subset: CD45RO+ cells pooled with CCR7-negative TemRA cells. CDR3 residues: CSLAGGYNEQFF. The DNA for the CDR3 is TGCAGCCTAGCGGGAGGATACAATGAGCAGTTCTTC.